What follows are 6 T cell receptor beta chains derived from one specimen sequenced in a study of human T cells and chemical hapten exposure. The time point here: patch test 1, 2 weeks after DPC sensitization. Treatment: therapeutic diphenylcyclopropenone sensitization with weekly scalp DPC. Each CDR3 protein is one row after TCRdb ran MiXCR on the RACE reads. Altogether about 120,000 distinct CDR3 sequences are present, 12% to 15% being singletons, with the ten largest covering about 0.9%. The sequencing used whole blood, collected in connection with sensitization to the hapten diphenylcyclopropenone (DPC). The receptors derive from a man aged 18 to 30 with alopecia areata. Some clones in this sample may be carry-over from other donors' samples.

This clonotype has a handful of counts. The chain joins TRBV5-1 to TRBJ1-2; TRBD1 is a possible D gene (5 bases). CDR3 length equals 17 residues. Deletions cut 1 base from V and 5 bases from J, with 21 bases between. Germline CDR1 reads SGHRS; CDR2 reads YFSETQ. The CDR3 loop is CASSLRGMGTGIYGYTF. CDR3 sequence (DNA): TGCGCCAGCAGCTTGCGTGGAATGGGGACCGGGATTTATGGCTACACCTTC.

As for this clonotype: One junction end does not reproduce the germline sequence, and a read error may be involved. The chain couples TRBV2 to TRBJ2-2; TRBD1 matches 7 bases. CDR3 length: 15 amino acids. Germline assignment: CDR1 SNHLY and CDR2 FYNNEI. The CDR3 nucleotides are TGTGCCAGCAGTTACGGGACAGCGAACACCGGGGAGCTGGTTTTT. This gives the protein CASSYGTANTGELVF.

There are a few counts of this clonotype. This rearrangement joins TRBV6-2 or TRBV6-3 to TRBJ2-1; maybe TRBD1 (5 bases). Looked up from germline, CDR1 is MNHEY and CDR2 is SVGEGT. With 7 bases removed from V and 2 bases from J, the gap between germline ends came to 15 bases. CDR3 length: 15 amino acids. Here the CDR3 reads CASTLLIGAYNEQFF. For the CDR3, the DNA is TGTGCCAGCACCCTACTTATAGGGGCCTACAATGAGCAGTTCTTC.

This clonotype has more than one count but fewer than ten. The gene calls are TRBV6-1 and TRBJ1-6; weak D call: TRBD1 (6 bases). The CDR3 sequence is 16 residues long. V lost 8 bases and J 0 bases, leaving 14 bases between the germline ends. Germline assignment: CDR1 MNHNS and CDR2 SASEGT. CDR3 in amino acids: CASWRDTSSYNSPLHF. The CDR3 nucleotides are TGTGCCAGCTGGCGGGACACCAGCTCCTATAATTCACCCCTCCACTTT.

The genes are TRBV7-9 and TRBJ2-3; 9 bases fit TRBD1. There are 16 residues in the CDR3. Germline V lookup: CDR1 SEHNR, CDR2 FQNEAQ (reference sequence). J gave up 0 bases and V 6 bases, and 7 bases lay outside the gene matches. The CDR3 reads CASRGQGSVSTDTQYF. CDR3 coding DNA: TGTGCCAGCAGGGGACAGGGCTCGGTTAGCACAGATACGCAGTATTTT.

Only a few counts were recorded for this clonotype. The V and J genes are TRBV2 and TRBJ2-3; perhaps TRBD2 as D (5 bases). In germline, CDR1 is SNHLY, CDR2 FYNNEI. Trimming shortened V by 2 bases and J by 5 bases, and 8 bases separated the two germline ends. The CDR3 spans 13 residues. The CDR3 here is CASSELREDTQYF. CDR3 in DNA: TGTGCCAGCAGTGAATTACGGGAAGATACGCAGTATTTT.